This T cell receptor beta chain appears in the sequencing data of a study of blood T cell repertoires in COVID-19. In its sample, this clone was seen many times. The germline gives CDR1 MNHEY, CDR2 SVGEGT. V dropped 4 bases and J dropped 4 bases, with 8 bases sitting between them. The CDR3 is made up of 12 amino acids. Method: immunoSEQ multiplex PCR; TCRdb's copy keeps in-frame clones and lacks some. Of some 400,000 clones in the sample, nearly 90% were seen once. The clonotype comes from a woman in her thirties who had recovered from COVID-19. The sequenced material came from PBMCs or T cells enriched from blood (not recorded which). The chain is built from TRBV6-2 or TRBV6-3 and TRBJ2-7, with a tentative D call TRBD1 (6 bases). The CDR3 reads CASSSDRYEQYF. The CDR3 DNA is TGTGCCAGCAGTTCCGACAGGTACGAGCAGTACTTC.